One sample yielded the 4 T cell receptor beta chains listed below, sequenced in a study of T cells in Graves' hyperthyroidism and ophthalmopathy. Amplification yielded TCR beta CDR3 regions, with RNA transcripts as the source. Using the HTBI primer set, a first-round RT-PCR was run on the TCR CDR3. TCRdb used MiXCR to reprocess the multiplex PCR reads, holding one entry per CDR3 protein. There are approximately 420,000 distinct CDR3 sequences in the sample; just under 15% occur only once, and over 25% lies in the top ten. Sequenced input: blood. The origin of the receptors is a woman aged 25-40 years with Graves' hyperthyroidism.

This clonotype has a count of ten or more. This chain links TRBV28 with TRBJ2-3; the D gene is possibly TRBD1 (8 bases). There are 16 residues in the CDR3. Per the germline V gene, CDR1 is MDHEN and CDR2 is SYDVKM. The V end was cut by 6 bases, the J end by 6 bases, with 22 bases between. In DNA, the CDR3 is TGTGCCAGCAGCTTTTACCAGGGGGCGGGGGTGGATACGCAGTATTTT. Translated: CASSFYQGAGVDTQYF.

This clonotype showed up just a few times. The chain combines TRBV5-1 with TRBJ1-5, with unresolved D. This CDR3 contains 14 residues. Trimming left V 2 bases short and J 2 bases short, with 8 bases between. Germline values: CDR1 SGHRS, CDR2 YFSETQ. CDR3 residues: CASSLNIGNQPQHF. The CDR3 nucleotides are TGCGCCAGCAGCTTAAACATTGGCAATCAGCCCCAGCATTTT.

The CDR3 is CASSPRTTGTEQYF. CDR3 in DNA: TGTGCCAGCAGCCCCCGAACGACAGGGACCGAGCAGTACTTC. The chain couples TRBV14 to TRBJ2-7; 7 nucleotides line up with TRBD1. V dropped 4 bases and J dropped 6; count of bases not matched to a gene: 9. Per the germline V gene, CDR1 is SGHDN and CDR2 is FVKESK. This CDR3 spans 14 amino acids.

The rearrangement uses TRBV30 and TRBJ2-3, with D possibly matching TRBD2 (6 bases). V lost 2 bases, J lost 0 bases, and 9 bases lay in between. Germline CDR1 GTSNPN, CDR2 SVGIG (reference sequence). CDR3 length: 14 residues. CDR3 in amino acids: CAWSLGTSTDTQYF. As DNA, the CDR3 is TGTGCCTGGAGTTTAGGGACTAGCACAGATACGCAGTATTTT.